The following is a T cell receptor (beta chain) sequence with its context. Its antigen is undetermined. This specimen comes from a study of regulatory dendritic cells for organ transplantation. The wider study: Monocytes received vitamin D3 on days 0 and 4, IL-10 on day 4. Day 6 dendritic cell cultures were stimulated with LPS.

CFSE-labeled sorted T cells met regulatory or mature dendritic cells for five to six days. Memory T cells were CD45RO+, naive were CD45RA+, sorted by FACS. Study-wide points: Memory CD8+ T cells were the most oligoclonal; naive cells were highly diverse.

Clones were sequenced by immunoSEQ multiplex PCR, and TCRdb holds only the in-frame ones, with some missing. The profile shows fewer than 25,000 clones, over 75% of them singletons. The CDR3 loop spans 13 amino acids. Trimming removed 5 bases at V and 0 bases at J, with 7 bases between. Per the germline V gene, CDR1 is SGHTA and CDR2 is FQGNSA. This chain links TRBV7-2 with TRBJ1-1; D call uncertain. Sequenced material: naive CD4+ T cells from blood cultured with dendritic cells. The subset is: CD45RA+ naive T cells. The receptor comes from a human donor in good health. CDR3 in DNA: TGTGCCAGCAGCCAGACGGTGAACACTGAAGCTTTCTTT. It encodes CASSQTVNTEAFF.